Sequencing of this T cell receptor beta chain was carried out in a study of blood T cell repertoires in COVID-19. Study background: PBMCs, B-cell-depleted T cells, or T cells were the source of the cDNA or gDNA that made up the material.

This clone was counted many times. From germline, CDR1 is GTSNPN and CDR2 SVGIG (reference sequence). The ends were cut back, 2 bases at V and 4 bases at J, with 11 bases in the middle. CDR3 size: 13 residues. Profiling relied on immunoSEQ multiplex PCR, and the TCRdb table lists in-frame clones only, not all of them. The profile covers approximately 230,000 clones, with roughly 90% appearing a single time and around 2.2% taken by the ten largest. The material sequenced was peripheral blood. This sequence originates from a woman in her forties who had recovered from COVID-19. The chain employs TRBV30 and TRBJ1-2, with a tentative D call TRBD1 (6 bases). CDR3 coding DNA: TGTGCCTGGAGTCTAGCAGGGGTCTATGGCTACACCTTC. Its protein product is CAWSLAGVYGYTF.